The 2 T cell receptor beta chains given below trace back to one sample, sequenced in a study of sequential checkpoint blockade in melanoma. Treatment indicated: randomized to nivolumab then ipilimumab (arm A) or the reverse (arm B). TCRdb's table, derived via immunoSEQ multiplex PCR, lists solely in-frame clones and lacks some. The table records 7,500 to 9,500 clones, around 22% of them present only once. The specimen comprised tumor tissue (inferred from file names), sampled from a patient given nivolumab and ipilimumab in sequence. Receptors originate from a human donor with melanoma.

The rearrangement links TRBV5-1 to TRBJ1-4; 7 bases are a match to TRBD1. V trimming: 0 bases; J trimming: 6 bases; junction bases outside the gene matches: 2. This CDR3 is built from 14 residues. Germline assignment: CDR1 SGHRS and CDR2 YFSETQ. Written as DNA, the CDR3 is TGCGCCAGCAGCTTGGCCACAGGGGATGAAAAACTGTTTTTT. Translation gives CASSLATGDEKLFF.

The table lists this clone with a few counts. For the CDR3, the DNA is TGTGCCAGCAGCCCGGGTGGAGGGGGCCGTGAAGAGACCCAGTACTTC. It yields the protein CASSPGGGGREETQYF. The V and J genes are TRBV11-3 and TRBJ2-5; tentatively, D is TRBD1 (7 bases). This CDR3 is 16 amino acids long. Trimming shortened V by 5 bases and J by 3 bases, and 19 bases separated the two germline ends. Germline lookup yields CDR1 SGHNT and CDR2 YENEEA.